These T cell receptor beta chains were read from a single sample in a study of T cell responses to AZD1222 COVID-19 vaccine. TCRdb's table, derived via immunoSEQ multiplex PCR, lists solely in-frame clones and lacks some. This table holds roughly 150,000 clones, 85% to 95% found once. The sequences come from peripheral blood, collected on day 0 of AZD1222 vaccination. The receptors come from an adult in good health. CDR3s include the opening cysteine and the closing phenylalanine or tryptophan. The order of the fields is clone size, D gene, J gene, V gene, CDR3 DNA, CDR3 protein. D genes are given only for firm matches. Clone size appears in some rows only: once, few, many, or a class for an expanded clone.

>-|-|TRBJ2-1|TRBV11-3
TGTGCCAGCAGCCAGACTTGGCCTGGGAATGAGCAGTTCTTC
CASSQTWPGNEQFF
>-|-|TRBJ1-5|TRBV5-1
TGCGCCAGCAGCAGCGGACAGCCCAATCAGCCCCAGCATTTT
CASSSGQPNQPQHF
>-|TRBD1|TRBJ1-1|TRBV28
TGTGCCAGCAGCGGACAGGTGGACACTGAAGCTTTCTTT
CASSGQVDTEAFF
>-|TRBD2|TRBJ2-1|TRBV6-2/TRBV6-3
TGTGCCAGCAGTTCCAGAGGGACTAGCAATTACAATGAGCAGTTCTTC
CASSSRGTSNYNEQFF
>-|-|TRBJ2-7|TRBV28
TGTGCCAGCAGTTTAGACGGAGCCTACGAGCAGTACTTC
CASSLDGAYEQYF
>-|-|TRBJ2-5|TRBV7-3
TGTGCCAGCAGCCCGTCCCAGGGTCCAGGACAAGAGACCCAGTACTTC
CASSPSQGPGQETQYF
>-|-|TRBJ1-2|TRBV6-5
TGTGCCAGCACTGCAGGGTATGGCTACACCTTC
CASTAGYGYTF
>-|-|TRBJ1-1|TRBV19
TGTGCCAGTACCGTTAGCCGGGGGGTGAACACTGAAGCTTTCTTT
CASTVSRGVNTEAFF
>-|-|TRBJ1-3|TRBV30
TGTGCCTCCCTACAGAGTTTCGGAAACACCATATATTTT
CASLQSFGNTIYF
>once|-|TRBJ1-1|TRBV28
TGTGCCAGCAGTTTCCGAAACACTGAAGCTTTCTTT
CASSFRNTEAFF
>-|TRBD1|TRBJ1-4|TRBV15
TGTGCCACCAGCAGGTCCAGGGGGGAAGAAAAACTGTTTTTT
CATSRSRGEEKLFF
>-|-|TRBJ1-4|TRBV5-6
TGTGCCAGCAGCTTTGGGCTCAATGAAAAACTGTTTTTT
CASSFGLNEKLFF
>-|-|TRBJ2-5|TRBV28
TGTGCCAGCAGTTTGAGGGGGAGGGGGCAAGAGACCCAGTACTTC
CASSLRGRGQETQYF
>-|-|TRBJ1-1|TRBV7-2
TGTGCCAGCAGCCCGTGGACAGAGGGGAACACTGAAGCTTTCTTT
CASSPWTEGNTEAFF
>-|-|TRBJ1-5|TRBV28
TGTGCCAGCAGCCCCCCGGGGGCTAGCAATCAGCCCCAGCATTTT
CASSPPGASNQPQHF
>-|-|TRBJ2-6|TRBV19
TGTGCCAGTAGTATCAGGGTAGGGGGCTCTGGGGCCAACGTCCTGACTTTC
CASSIRVGGSGANVLTF
>-|-|TRBJ1-5|TRBV6-6
TGTGCCAGCAGTTTCTCGACAGGAAGCAATCAGCCCCAGCATTTT
CASSFSTGSNQPQHF
>-|-|TRBJ2-3|TRBV12-5
TGTGCTAGTGGTTTGTGGGGTCCCACAGATACGCAGTATTTT
CASGLWGPTDTQYF
>-|-|TRBJ2-1|TRBV5-6
TGTGCCAGCAGCTTGGCCGCCTCCTACAATGAGCAGTTCTTC
CASSLAASYNEQFF
>-|-|TRBJ1-4|TRBV28
TGTGCCAGCAGTCAAGGGGGTACAACTAATGAAAAACTGTTTTTT
CASSQGGTTNEKLFF
>-|TRBD1|TRBJ1-6|TRBV19
TGTGCCAGTAGTTTCGGGACAGGATATTCACCCCTCCACTTT
CASSFGTGYSPLHF
>-|-|TRBJ1-2|TRBV11-2
TGTGCCAGCAGCTTACAGCGAGGCGGCTACACCTTC
CASSLQRGGYTF
>once|-|TRBJ1-4|TRBV7-8
TGTGCCAGCAGCCCTCAGGCCCCGGGGCCAGACGAAAAACTGTTTTTT
CASSPQAPGPDEKLFF
>once|TRBD1|TRBJ2-1|TRBV6-4
TGTGCCAGCAGCGCTACAGGGGGAAACTACAATGAGCAGTTCTTC
CASSATGGNYNEQFF
>-|-|TRBJ1-2|TRBV7-2
TGTGCCAGCAGGGGTGGTGGTGGCTACACCTTC
CASRGGGGYTF
>-|TRBD1|TRBJ1-2|TRBV11-2
TGTGCCAGCAGCTTAGAGCAGGGGGCTTACTATGGCTACACCTTC
CASSLEQGAYYGYTF
>once|-|TRBJ1-4|TRBV6-2/TRBV6-3
TGTGCCAGCAGTTACGTCCCCACAACTAATGAAAAACTGTTTTTT
CASSYVPTTNEKLFF
>-|-|TRBJ1-2|TRBV9
TGTGCCAGCAGCGATCCAGGGTACTATGGCTACACCTTC
CASSDPGYYGYTF
>-|TRBD2|TRBJ2-7|TRBV28
TGTGCCAGCACCGTGACTAGCGGGGTGTACGAGCAGTACTTC
CASTVTSGVYEQYF
>-|-|TRBJ1-1|TRBV5-1
TGCGCCAGCAGCTTGGACACATGGAACACTGAAGCTTTCTTT
CASSLDTWNTEAFF
>-|-|TRBJ2-1|TRBV7-2
TGTGCCAGCAGCTTACAGCCCTTGGGGCCTTCCTTAGGGCAGTTCTTC
CASSLQPLGPSLGQFF
>-|-|TRBJ1-1|TRBV6-1
TGTGCCAGCAGTGACAGAGGTAGGACAGCGAACACTGAAGCTTTCTTT
CASSDRGRTANTEAFF
>-|-|TRBJ2-7|TRBV5-1
TGCGCCAGCAGCCCCCTCGGGGAGCGTTTCTACGAGCAGTACTTC
CASSPLGERFYEQYF
>once|-|TRBJ2-1|TRBV7-3
TGTGCCAGCAGCTTAACGGCGGGGCAGCCTTACAATGAGCAGTTCTTC
CASSLTAGQPYNEQFF
>-|TRBD1|TRBJ1-2|TRBV19
TGTGCCAGTAGTCCGGACAGGGGAATGGGAGGCTACACCTTC
CASSPDRGMGGYTF
>-|-|TRBJ1-5|TRBV2
TGTGCCAGCAGTGAAGCGGGAGTTAGCAATCAGCCCCAGCATTTT
CASSEAGVSNQPQHF
>-|TRBD2|TRBJ2-3|TRBV5-1
TGCGCCAGCAGCTTGGCGGCTAGCGGATCCACAGATACGCAGTATTTT
CASSLAASGSTDTQYF
>-|-|TRBJ2-1|TRBV6-5
TGTGCCAGCAGTCCGGGCGGGTACAATGAGCAGTTCTTC
CASSPGGYNEQFF
>-|TRBD2|TRBJ2-1|TRBV4-1
TGCGCCAGCAGTCGACTAGCGACTGAGCAGTTCTTC
CASSRLATEQFF
>-|-|TRBJ2-3|TRBV3-1/TRBV3-2
TGTGCCAGCAGCGCGACTCTTACTCGCACAGATACGCAGTATTTT
CASSATLTRTDTQYF
>-|-|TRBJ2-1|TRBV12-3/TRBV12-4
TGTGCCAGCAGTCGGGGATACAATGAGCAGTTCTTC
CASSRGYNEQFF
>-|TRBD1|TRBJ1-5|TRBV19
TGTGCCAGTAGTATTGGAGGGGGCCATCAGCCCCAGCATTTT
CASSIGGGHQPQHF
>once|-|TRBJ1-1|TRBV28
TGTGCCAGCAGGCAAGGGGGGGCTACGGGGACTGAAGCTTTCTTT
CASRQGGATGTEAFF
>-|TRBD2|TRBJ2-5|TRBV9
TGTGCCAGCAGCGCCGGACTAGCGGGAGGAGGCCAAGAGACCCAGTACTTC
CASSAGLAGGGQETQYF
>-|TRBD1|TRBJ2-7|TRBV30
TGTGCCACGAGGACAGGGAGCATGGACGAGCAGTACTTC
CATRTGSMDEQYF